This T cell receptor (beta chain) came from a study of T cell changes during pregnancy in multiple sclerosis. Method: immunoSEQ multiplex PCR; TCRdb's copy keeps in-frame clones and lacks some. The sample holds 60,000 to 90,000 clones, around 93% seen once. This clone is judged medium-sized. From germline, CDR1 is LGHNA and CDR2 YNFKEQ. The CDR3 consists of 16 residues. Unmatched junction bases numbered 6, after V lost 2 bases and J lost 1 base. The sequence was obtained from a female donor in good health, enrolled as a control in a pregnancy study. The chain recombines TRBV4-2 with TRBJ2-7; 9 positions agree with TRBD1. This material consisted of peripheral blood, taken after pregnancy. The CDR3 loop reads CASSQSLGTGSYEQYF. The DNA for the CDR3 is TGTGCCAGCAGCCAAAGTCTCGGGACAGGGTCCTACGAGCAGTACTTC.